This T cell receptor (beta chain) was identified in a study of blood T cell repertoires in COVID-19. Data came from immunoSEQ multiplex PCR; TCRdb stores just in-frame clones and leaves some out. Of 50,000 to 75,000 clones listed, about three quarters are singletons. This clone has a handful of counts. The CDR3 totals 16 residues. Germline assignment: CDR1 SNHLY and CDR2 FYNNEI. The V and J ends lost 9 bases and 1 base respectively, with 20 bases between them. The chain combines TRBV2 with TRBJ2-3; TRBD2 might be the D (7 bases). This receptor was identified in a human donor in a cohort sampled during active COVID-19. The sequencing input was peripheral blood. In nucleotides, the CDR3 is TGTGCCAGGGGTGTGGGGGGGCGTGCTGGCACAGATACGCAGTATTTT. Translated, it gives CARGVGGRAGTDTQYF.